This entry is about one TCR beta chain. Germline CDR1 and CDR2: MNHEY and SMNVEV (reference sequence). The CDR3 loop spans 15 amino acids. Trimming took 6 bases from V and 3 from J, leaving 18 bases between them. The data belong to a study of molecular identifiers for immune sequencing clone quantification. For the study at large: Replicate experiments divided RNA from roughly 20,000 or 100,000 naive CD8 cells into five parts and sequenced four.

Using its own MiXCR run on the PCR reads, TCRdb lists one record per CDR3 protein. The table shows more than 550,000 distinct CDR3 sequences, with roughly 23% occurring only once. Investigators produced naive CD8 libraries from 20,000 to 1,000,000 sorted cells, drawing on 10%, 30% or 50% RNA. Sorting captured naive CD8 T cells as CD8+CD4-CCR7+CD45RA+. This sequence originates from a human donor in good health. Some libraries in this study had Jurkat cell RNA spiked in. The chain has TRBV27 and TRBJ2-7; D ambiguous. Sequencing was carried out using naive CD8+ T cells from blood, with Jurkat cell RNA spiked in. Indicated subset: FACS-sorted CD8+CD4-CCR7+CD45RA+ naive T cells. The CDR3 DNA sequence: TGTGCCAGCAGGCTCGGAGTGTGCAACTTCTACGAGCAGTACTTC. Protein sequence: CASRLGVCNFYEQYF.